This record covers a single TCR beta chain. As yet, its antigen is unknown. This specimen comes from a study of Ad26.COV2.S vaccination and SARS-CoV-2 variants. Across the study: Each vaccinee took Ad26.COV2.S intramuscularly, once or twice 56 days apart.

The V end lost 0 bases, the J end lost 5 bases, and 13 bases lay between the germline ends. Germline V gene sequence: CDR1 SGHAT, CDR2 FQNNGV. The CDR3 has 15 residues. This sample's treatment: around 19 received Ad26.COV2.S at low or high dose, single or two shots; roughly five received placebo; per-sample allocation not given. Each sample was drawn 63 days after the first injection (of vaccine or placebo). Immunization relied on an Ad26 vector, which expressed Wuhan-strain SARS-CoV-2 spike. Method: immunoSEQ multiplex PCR; TCRdb's copy keeps in-frame clones and lacks some. The table shows about 350,000 clones, with approximately 86% occurring only once. Points from the study as a whole: Vaccine recipients posted higher spike-specific TCR breadth than their placebo counterparts. People who got the vaccine or the placebo had similar non-spike TCR breadth.

This material consisted of peripheral blood, taken in a trial of Ad26.COV2.S vaccine versus placebo. V is TRBV11-2 and J is TRBJ2-5; TRBD1 or TRBD2 may be the D gene (5 bases each). The TCR comes from a person aged 18-60 years who received the Ad26.COV2.S COVID-19 vaccine or a placebo. The CDR3 bases are TGTGCCAGCAGCTTAGATCTCGGGGCCCCGGAGACCCAGTACTTC. Encoded protein: CASSLDLGAPETQYF.